This T cell receptor beta chain comes out of a study of blood T cell repertoires in COVID-19. Study context: Whether acute or convalescent, the COVID-19 samples came from the United States, Italy and Spain.

The protocol was immunoSEQ multiplex PCR, while the TCRdb copy is restricted to in-frame clones and leaves out a portion. The sample carries tens of thousands of clones, under 90% recorded once. The sample was peripheral blood. This sequence was found in a man of 80 years or more with acute or convalescent COVID-19.

The CDR3, as DNA: TGTGCCAGCAGACCTTACAGGACACTCTACGAGCAGTACTTC. It codes for CASRPYRTLYEQYF. The rearrangement links TRBV6-2 or TRBV6-3 to TRBJ2-7, with a weak D call TRBD1 (5 bases). The CDR3 has 14 amino acids. Trimming shortened V by 6 bases and J by 3 bases, and 15 bases separated the two germline ends. Germline CDR1 is MNHEY and CDR2 is SVGEGT.